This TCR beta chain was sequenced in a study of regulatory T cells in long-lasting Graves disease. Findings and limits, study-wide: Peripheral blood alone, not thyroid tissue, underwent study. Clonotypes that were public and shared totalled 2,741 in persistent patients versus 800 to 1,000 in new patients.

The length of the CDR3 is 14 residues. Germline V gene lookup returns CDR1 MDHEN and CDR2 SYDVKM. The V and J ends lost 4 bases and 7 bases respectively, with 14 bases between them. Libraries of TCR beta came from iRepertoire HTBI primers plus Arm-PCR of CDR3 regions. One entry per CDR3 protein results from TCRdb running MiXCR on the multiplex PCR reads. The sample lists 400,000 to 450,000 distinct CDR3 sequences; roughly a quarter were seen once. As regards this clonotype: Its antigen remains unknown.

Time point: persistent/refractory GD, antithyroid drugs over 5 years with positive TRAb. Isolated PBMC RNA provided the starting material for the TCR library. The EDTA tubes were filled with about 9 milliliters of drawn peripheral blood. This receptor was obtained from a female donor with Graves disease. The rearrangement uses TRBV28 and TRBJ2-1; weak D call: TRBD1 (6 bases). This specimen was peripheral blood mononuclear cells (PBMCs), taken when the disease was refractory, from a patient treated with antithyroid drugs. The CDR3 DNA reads TGTGCCAGCAGTTCGGGTGGGGGCAGGAATGAGCAGTTCTTC. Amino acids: CASSSGGGRNEQFF.